The entry below gives a single TCR beta chain sequence along with its context. This specimen comes from a study of blood T cell repertoires in COVID-19. Produced via immunoSEQ multiplex PCR; TCRdb's table is partial and in-frame only. The sample holds about 72,000 clones, roughly 90% seen once. This CDR3 comprises 16 residues. CDR1 and CDR2 from the germline V gene are SGHRS and YFSETQ. Trimming took off 4 bases at V and 2 bases at J, with 15 bases between the two ends. This rearrangement joins TRBV5-1 to TRBJ2-2, with D maybe TRBD1 (6 bases). The receptor's source is a man in his forties or fifties with acute or convalescent COVID-19. The sample was peripheral blood. The CDR3 DNA reads as TGCGCCAGCAGCGATCAGGGACACTTCAACACCGGGGAGCTGTTTTTT. It codes for CASSDQGHFNTGELFF.